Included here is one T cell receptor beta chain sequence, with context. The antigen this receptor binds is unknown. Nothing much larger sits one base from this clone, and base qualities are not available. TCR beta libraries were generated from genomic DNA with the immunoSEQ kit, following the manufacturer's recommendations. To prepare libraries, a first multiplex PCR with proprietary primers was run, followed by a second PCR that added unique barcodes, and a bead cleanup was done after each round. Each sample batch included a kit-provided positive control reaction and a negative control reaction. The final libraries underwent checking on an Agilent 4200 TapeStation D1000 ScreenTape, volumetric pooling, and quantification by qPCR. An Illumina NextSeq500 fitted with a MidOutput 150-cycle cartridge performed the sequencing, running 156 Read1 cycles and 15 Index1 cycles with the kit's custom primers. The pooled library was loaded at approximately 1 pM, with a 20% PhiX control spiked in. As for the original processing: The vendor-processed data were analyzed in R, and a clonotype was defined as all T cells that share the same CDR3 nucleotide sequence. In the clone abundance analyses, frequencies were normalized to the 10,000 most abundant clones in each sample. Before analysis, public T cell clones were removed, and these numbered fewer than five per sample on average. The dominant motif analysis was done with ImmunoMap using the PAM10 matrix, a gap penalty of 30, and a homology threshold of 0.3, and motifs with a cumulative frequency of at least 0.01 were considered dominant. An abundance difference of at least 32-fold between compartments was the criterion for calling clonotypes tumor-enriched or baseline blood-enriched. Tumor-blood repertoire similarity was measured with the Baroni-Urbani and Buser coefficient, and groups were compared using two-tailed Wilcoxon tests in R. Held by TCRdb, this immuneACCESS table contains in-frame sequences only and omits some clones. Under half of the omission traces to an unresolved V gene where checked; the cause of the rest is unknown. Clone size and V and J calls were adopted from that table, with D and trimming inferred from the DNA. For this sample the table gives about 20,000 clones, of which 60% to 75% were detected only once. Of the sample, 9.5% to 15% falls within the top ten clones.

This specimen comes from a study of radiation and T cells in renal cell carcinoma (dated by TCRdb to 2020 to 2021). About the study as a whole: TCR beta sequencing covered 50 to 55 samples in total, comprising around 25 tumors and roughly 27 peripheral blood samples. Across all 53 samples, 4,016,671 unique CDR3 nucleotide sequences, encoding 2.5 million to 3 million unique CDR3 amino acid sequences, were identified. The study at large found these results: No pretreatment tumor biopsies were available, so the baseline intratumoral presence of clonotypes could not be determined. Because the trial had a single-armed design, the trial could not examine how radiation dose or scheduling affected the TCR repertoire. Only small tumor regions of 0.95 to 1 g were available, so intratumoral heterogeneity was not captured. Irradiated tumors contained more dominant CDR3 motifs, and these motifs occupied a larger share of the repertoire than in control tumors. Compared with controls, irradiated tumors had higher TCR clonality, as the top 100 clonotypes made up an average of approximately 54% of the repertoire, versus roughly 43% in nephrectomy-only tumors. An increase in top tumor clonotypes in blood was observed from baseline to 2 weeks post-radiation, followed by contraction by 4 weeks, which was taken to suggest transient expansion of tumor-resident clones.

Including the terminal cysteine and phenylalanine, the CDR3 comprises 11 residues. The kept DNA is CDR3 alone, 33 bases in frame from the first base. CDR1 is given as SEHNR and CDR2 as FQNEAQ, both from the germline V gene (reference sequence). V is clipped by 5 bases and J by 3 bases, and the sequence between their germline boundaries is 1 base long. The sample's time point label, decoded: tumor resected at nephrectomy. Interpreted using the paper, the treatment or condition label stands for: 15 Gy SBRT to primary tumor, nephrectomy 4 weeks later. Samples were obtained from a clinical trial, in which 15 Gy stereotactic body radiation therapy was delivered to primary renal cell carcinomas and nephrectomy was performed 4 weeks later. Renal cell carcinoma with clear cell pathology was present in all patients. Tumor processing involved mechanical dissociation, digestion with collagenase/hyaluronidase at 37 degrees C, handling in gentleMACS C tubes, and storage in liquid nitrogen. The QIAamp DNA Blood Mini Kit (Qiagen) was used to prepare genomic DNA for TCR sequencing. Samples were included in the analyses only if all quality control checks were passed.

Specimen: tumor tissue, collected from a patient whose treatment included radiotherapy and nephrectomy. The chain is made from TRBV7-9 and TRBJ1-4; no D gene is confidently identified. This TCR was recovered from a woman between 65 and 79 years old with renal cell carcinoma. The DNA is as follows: TGTGCCAGCAGCCCTAATGAAAAACTGTTTTTT. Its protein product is CASSPNEKLFF.